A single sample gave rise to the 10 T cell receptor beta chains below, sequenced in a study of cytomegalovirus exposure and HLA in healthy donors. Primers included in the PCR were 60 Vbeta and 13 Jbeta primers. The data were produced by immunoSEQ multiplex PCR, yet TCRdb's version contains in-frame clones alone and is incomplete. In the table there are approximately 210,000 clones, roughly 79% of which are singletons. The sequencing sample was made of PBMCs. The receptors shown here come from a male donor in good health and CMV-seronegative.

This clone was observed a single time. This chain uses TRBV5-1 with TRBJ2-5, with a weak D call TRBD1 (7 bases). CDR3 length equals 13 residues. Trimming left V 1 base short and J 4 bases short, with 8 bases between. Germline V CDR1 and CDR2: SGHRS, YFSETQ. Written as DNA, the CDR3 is TGCGCCAGCAGCTTGCAGGGGGGAGAGACCCAGTACTTC. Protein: CASSLQGGETQYF.

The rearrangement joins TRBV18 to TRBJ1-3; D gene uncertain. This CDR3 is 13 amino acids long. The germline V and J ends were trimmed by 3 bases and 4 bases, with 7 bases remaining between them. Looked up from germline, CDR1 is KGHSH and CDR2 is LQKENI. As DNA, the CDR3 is TGTGCCAGCTCACCTCGCGAGGGAAACACCATATATTTT. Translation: CASSPREGNTIYF.

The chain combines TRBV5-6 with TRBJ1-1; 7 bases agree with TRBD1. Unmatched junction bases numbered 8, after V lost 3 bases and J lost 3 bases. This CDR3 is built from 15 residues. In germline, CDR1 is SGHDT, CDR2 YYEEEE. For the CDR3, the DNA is TGTGCCAGCAGCTCGAACAGGGGTATGTACACTGAAGCTTTCTTT. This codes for CASSSNRGMYTEAFF.

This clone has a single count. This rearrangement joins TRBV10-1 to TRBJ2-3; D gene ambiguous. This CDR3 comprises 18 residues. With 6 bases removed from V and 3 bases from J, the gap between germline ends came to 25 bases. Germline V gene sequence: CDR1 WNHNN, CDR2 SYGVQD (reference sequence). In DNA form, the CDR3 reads TGCGCCAGCAGCCTTCTCATCAACGGAGTGAACCCAACAGATACGCAGTATTTT. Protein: CASSLLINGVNPTDTQYF.

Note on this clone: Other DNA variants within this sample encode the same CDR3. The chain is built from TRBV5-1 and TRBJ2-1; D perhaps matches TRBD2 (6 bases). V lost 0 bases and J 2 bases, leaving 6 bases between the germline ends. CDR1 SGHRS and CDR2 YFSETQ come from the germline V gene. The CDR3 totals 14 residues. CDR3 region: CASSLGGAYNEQFF. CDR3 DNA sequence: TGCGCCAGCAGCTTGGGGGGGGCCTACAATGAGCAGTTCTTC. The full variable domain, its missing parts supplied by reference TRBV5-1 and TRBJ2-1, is KAGVTQTPRYLIKTRGQQVTLSCSPISGHRSVSWYQQTPGQGLQFLFEYFSETQRNKGNFPGRFSGRQFSNSRSEMNVSTLELGDSALYLCASSLGGAYNEQFFGPGTRLTVL.

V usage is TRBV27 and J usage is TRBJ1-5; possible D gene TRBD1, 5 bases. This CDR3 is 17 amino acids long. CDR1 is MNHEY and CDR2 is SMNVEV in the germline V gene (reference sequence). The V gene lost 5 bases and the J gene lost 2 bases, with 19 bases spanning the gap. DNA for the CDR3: TGTGCCAGCAGTCTATACTATTTCAGGGAAGGCAATCAGCCCCAGCATTTT. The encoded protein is CASSLYYFREGNQPQHF.

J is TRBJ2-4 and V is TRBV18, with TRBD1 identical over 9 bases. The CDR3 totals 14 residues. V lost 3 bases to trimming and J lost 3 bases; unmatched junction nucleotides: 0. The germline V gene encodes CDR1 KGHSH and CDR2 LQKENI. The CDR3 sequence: CASSPTGGKNIQYF. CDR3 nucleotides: TGTGCCAGCTCACCGACAGGGGGCAAAAACATTCAGTACTTC.

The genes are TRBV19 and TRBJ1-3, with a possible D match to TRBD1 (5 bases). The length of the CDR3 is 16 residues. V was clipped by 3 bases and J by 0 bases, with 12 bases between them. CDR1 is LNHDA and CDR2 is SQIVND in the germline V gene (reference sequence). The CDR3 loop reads CASSIPGLLSGNTIYF. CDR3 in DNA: TGTGCCAGTAGTATTCCGGGACTTCTCTCTGGAAACACCATATATTTT.

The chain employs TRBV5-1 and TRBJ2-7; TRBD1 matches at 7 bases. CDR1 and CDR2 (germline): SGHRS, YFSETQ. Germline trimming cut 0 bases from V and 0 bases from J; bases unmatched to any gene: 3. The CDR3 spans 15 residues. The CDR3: CASSLVTGISYEQYF. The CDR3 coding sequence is TGCGCCAGCAGCTTGGTGACAGGGATCTCCTACGAGCAGTACTTC.

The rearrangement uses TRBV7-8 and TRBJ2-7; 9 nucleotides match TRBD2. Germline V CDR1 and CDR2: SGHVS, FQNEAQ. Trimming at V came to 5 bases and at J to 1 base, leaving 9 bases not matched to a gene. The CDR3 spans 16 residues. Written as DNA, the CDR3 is TGTGCCAGCAGCCCCATTAGCGGGAGCGGGTCCTACGAGCAGTACTTC. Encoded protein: CASSPISGSGSYEQYF.